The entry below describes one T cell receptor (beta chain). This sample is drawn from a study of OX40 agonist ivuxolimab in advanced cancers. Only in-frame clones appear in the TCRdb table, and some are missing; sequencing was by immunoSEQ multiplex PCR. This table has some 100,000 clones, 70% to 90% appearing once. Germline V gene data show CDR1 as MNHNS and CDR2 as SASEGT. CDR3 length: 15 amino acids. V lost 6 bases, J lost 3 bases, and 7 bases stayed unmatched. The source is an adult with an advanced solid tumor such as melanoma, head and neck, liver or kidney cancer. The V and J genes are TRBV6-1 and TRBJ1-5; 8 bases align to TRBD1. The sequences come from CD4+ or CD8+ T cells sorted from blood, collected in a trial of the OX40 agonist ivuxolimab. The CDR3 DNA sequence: TGTGCCAGCAGGCGGGACAGGCGAAACAATCAGCCCCAGCATTTT. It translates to CASRRDRRNNQPQHF.